This T cell receptor beta chain was captured by sequencing in a study of blood T cells in healthy people across ages. CDR3 length: 14 residues. Germline loops: CDR1 SGHVS, CDR2 FNYEAQ. Together with a sample-barcoded 5' primer, a J-beta primer mix was included in a second PCR lasting about 6 to 11 cycles. TCRdb processed the 5' RACE reads anew with MiXCR; each CDR3 protein has one entry. The table includes about 760,000 distinct CDR3 sequences, around a quarter detected once. This clonotype was seen more than once but under ten times. These same data were also listed under a study on T cells of mothers and their children.

The source material was blood. The chain uses TRBV7-6 and TRBJ2-5, with a possible D match to TRBD1 (6 bases). TRBJ2-7 matches the DNA end more closely, so the J call is doubtful. The clonotype was recovered from a boy under 18 in good health. This CDR3 reads CASSSETGVYEQYF. The CDR3 DNA sequence: TGTGCCAGCAGCTCAGAGACAGGTGTCTACGAGCAGTACTTC.